This TCR beta chain was sequenced during a study of blood T cell repertoires in COVID-19. CDR1 is LGHDT, CDR2 YNNKEL, per germline (reference sequence). The CDR3 sequence is 13 residues long. V was pared by 11 bases and J by 0 bases, with 13 bases between. Repertoires were generated with immunoSEQ multiplex PCR, while TCRdb's copy carries only in-frame clones and drops some. The profile shows over 300,000 clones, 85% to 90% of them singletons. The origin of this receptor is a woman between 18 and 30 years old who had recovered from COVID-19. Material for sequencing was PBMCs or T cells enriched from blood (not recorded which). The V call is TRBV3-1 (or the pseudogene TRBV3-2), the J call TRBJ1-1, with D tentatively TRBD1 (5 bases). The CDR3 protein is CAAGGRMNTEAFF. The CDR3 DNA reads TGTGCCGCGGGGGGACGGATGAACACTGAAGCTTTCTTT.